This T cell receptor beta chain was obtained from a study of blood T cell repertoires in COVID-19. As for the study in general: Samples representing acute and convalescent COVID-19 were sourced from the United States, Italy and Spain. Sources were T cells, B-cell-depleted T cells, or PBMCs; the material itself was cDNA or gDNA.

In the authors' methods: Reference gene primer amplification gave estimated nucleated cell counts. Profiled with immunoSEQ multiplex PCR; TCRdb holds only in-frame clones, not every one. V and J calls and clone size are given by that table; D and trimming were obtained from the DNA. The data hold more than 40,000 clones, with about four fifths observed a single time. The germline CDR1 and CDR2 sequences are SGHTA and FQGNSA. V lost 0 bases, J lost 5 bases, and 13 bases lay in between. The CDR3 spans 15 residues. Sequencing input: peripheral blood. The sequence was collected from a man between 50 and 59 years old with active COVID-19. This chain links TRBV7-2 with TRBJ2-5; D call uncertain. Here the CDR3 reads CASSLAEARWETQYF. CDR3 DNA sequence: TGTGCCAGCAGCTTAGCCGAGGCTAGGTGGGAGACCCAGTACTTC.